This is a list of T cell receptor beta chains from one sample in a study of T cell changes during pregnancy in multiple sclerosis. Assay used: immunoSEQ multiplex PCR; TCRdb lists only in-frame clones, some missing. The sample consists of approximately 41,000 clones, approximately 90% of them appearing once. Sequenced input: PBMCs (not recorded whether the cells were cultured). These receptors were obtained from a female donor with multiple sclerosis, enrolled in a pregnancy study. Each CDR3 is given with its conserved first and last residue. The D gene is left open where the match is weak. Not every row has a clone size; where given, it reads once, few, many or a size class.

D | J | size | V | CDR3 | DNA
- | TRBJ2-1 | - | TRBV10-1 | CASSDYNWDEQFF | TGCGCCAGCAGTGACTATAATTGGGATGAGCAGTTCTTC
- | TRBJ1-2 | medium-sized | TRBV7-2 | CASSFINYGYTF | TGTGCCAGCAGCTTCATTAACTATGGCTACACCTTC
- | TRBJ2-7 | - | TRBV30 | CAWSTGLEYEQYF | TGTGCCTGGAGTACAGGGCTCGAGTACGAGCAGTACTTC
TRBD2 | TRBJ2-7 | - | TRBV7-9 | CASSLWTSGRYSYEQYF | TGTGCCAGCAGCTTATGGACTAGCGGGAGGTACTCCTACGAGCAGTACTTC
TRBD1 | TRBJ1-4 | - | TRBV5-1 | CASSWGRQGRHMEKLFF | TGCGCCAGCAGCTGGGGCAGACAGGGCAGGCACATGGAAAAACTGTTTTTT
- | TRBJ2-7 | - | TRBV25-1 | CASSDPPGTEQYF | TGTGCCAGCAGTGACCCCCCCGGGACCGAGCAGTACTTC
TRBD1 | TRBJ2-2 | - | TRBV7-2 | CASRWTGGNTGELFF | TGTGCCAGCAGGTGGACAGGAGGTAACACCGGGGAGCTGTTTTTT
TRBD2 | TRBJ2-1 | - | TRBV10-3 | CAIPRQAGGSNHNEQFF | TGTGCCATCCCGCGACAAGCGGGAGGGTCGAACCACAATGAGCAGTTCTTC
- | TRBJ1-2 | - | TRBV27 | CASSLASRAVSNYGYTF | TGTGCCAGCAGTTTAGCGTCTCGGGCAGTGTCTAACTATGGCTACACCTTC
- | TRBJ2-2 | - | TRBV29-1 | CSVALVSNTGELFF | TGCAGCGTTGCTTTAGTATCGAACACCGGGGAGCTGTTTTTT
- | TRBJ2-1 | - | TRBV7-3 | CASSLVGSYNEQFF | TGTGCCAGCAGCTTAGTAGGCTCCTACAATGAGCAGTTCTTC
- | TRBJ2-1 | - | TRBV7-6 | CASSLSGANEQFF | TGTGCCAGCAGCTTATCGGGAGCCAATGAGCAGTTCTTC
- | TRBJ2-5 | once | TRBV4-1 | CASSQDATGRGVETQYF | TGCGCCAGCAGCCAAGATGCAACGGGTAGGGGGGTAGAGACCCAGTACTTC
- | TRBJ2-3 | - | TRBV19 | CASSIGFGDTQYF | TGTGCCAGTAGTATAGGGTTCGGAGATACGCAGTATTTT
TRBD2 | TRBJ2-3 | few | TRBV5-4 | CASSLGASGYTDTQYF | TGTGCCAGCAGCTTGGGGGCTAGCGGGTACACAGATACGCAGTATTTT
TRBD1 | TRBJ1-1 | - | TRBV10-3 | CAIRRTDRETEAFF | TGTGCCATCAGGAGAACGGACAGGGAGACTGAAGCTTTCTTT
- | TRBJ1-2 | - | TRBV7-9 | CASSLGQGTYGYTF | TGTGCCAGCAGCTTAGGGCAGGGGACCTATGGCTACACCTTC
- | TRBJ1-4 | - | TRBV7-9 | CASSLVRAGEKLFF | TGTGCCAGCAGCTTAGTCCGGGCTGGGGAAAAACTGTTTTTT
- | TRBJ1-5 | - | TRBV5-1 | CASSLEQGDQPQHF | TGCGCCAGCAGCTTGGAACAGGGCGATCAGCCCCAGCATTTT
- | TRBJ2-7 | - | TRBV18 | CASSPPATYEQYF | TGTGCCAGCTCACCACCGGCAACCTACGAGCAGTACTTC
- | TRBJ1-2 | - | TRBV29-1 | CSVEDPQRTKPGGYTF | TGCAGCGTTGAAGATCCCCAACGCACAAAACCGGGGGGCTACACCTTC
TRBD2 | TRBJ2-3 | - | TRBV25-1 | CASSESGSGSTDTQYF | TGTGCCAGCAGTGAATCCGGTAGCGGGAGCACAGATACGCAGTATTTT
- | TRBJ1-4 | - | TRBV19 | CASSIPGQDEKLFF | TGTGCCAGTAGTATACCGGGGCAGGATGAAAAACTGTTTTTT
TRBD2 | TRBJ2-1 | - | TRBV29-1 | CSVERERWNEQFF | TGCAGCGTTGAGCGGGAGAGGTGGAATGAGCAGTTCTTC
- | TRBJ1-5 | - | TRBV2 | CASRTRGGQPQHF | TGTGCCAGCAGAACCAGGGGCGGCCAGCCCCAGCATTTT
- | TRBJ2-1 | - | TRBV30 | CAWSAWYSEQFF | TGTGCCTGGAGTGCATGGTATTCCGAGCAGTTCTTC
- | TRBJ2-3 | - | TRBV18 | CASSILETDTQYF | TGTGCCAGCTCCATCCTAGAAACAGATACGCAGTATTTT
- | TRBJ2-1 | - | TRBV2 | CASSEKRGINEQFF | TGTGCCAGCAGTGAGAAAAGGGGTATTAATGAGCAGTTCTTC
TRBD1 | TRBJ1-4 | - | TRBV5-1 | CASSGSGTGVEKLFF | TGCGCCAGCAGCGGTTCCGGGACAGGGGTCGAAAAACTGTTTTTT
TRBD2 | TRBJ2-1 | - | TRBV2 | CASSEALWREDYYNEQFF | TGTGCCAGCAGTGAAGCGCTTTGGCGGGAGGATTACTACAATGAGCAGTTCTTC
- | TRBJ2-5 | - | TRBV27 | CASSRSQTGRGETQYF | TGTGCCAGCAGCCGCAGCCAGACCGGGCGGGGAGAGACCCAGTACTTC